This T cell receptor beta chain is drawn from a study of blood T cell repertoires in COVID-19. Background on the study: Both acute and convalescent COVID-19 samples were obtained from the United States, Italy and Spain. T cells, B-cell-depleted T cells, or PBMCs provided the cDNA or gDNA that served as material.

Sequenced by immunoSEQ multiplex PCR; TCRdb stores in-frame clones only, minus some. The sample contains about 490,000 clones, 75% to 90% of which appear only once. Germline V CDR1 and CDR2: MNHEY, SVGEGT. V was pared by 3 bases and J by 2 bases, with 9 bases of the junction left unmatched. The CDR3 contains 18 residues. This TCR came from a human donor in a cohort sampled during active COVID-19. The chain has TRBV6-2 or TRBV6-3 and TRBJ2-1, with 11 bases matching TRBD2. The sequencing input was peripheral blood. This CDR3 is CASSYSLAGGNTYNEQFF. The DNA for the CDR3 is TGTGCCAGCAGTTATTCCCTAGCGGGAGGAAACACCTACAATGAGCAGTTCTTC.